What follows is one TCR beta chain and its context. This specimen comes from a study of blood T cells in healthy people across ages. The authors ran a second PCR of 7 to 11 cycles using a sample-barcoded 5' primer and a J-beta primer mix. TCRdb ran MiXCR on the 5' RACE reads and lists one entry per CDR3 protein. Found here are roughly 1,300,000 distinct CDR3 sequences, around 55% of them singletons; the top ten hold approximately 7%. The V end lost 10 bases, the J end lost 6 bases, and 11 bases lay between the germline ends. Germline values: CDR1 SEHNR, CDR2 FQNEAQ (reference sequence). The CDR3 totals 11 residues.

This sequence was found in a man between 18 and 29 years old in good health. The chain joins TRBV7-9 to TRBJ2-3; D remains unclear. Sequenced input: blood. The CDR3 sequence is CATAMGDTQYF. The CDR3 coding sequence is TGTGCCACGGCAATGGGGGATACGCAGTATTTT. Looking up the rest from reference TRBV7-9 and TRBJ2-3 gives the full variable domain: DTGVSQNPRHKITKRGQNVTFRCDPISEHNRLYWYRQTLGQGPEFLTYFQNEAQLEKSRLLSDRFSAERPKGSFSTLEIQRTEQGDSAMYLCATAMGDTQYFGPGTRLTVL.